This T cell receptor (beta chain) was identified during a study of cytomegalovirus exposure and HLA in healthy donors. This clone was detected a few times. The antigen is undetermined. This CDR3 has 14 amino acids. Germline-derived CDR1 and CDR2 are MNHEY and SMNVEV (reference sequence). Between the trimmed V and J ends, which lost 3 bases and 8 bases, there was a span of 13 bases. Researchers ran the PCR with 60 Vbeta and 13 Jbeta primers. Only in-frame clones appear in the TCRdb table, and some are missing; sequencing was by immunoSEQ multiplex PCR. The table includes 150,000 to 200,000 clones, 75% to 85% detected once. Whole-study findings and limits: A later analysis reportedly found that, within productive TCRs, an Asian-associated ancestry cluster had fewer N-insertions than the mean observed across the roughly 700 donors.

The rearrangement joins TRBV27 to TRBJ1-4; a possible D gene is TRBD1 (5 bases). The sequence was obtained from a man aged 25-45 years in good health and CMV-seropositive. Material: PBMCs. The CDR3 is CASSLAGLAEKLFF. The CDR3 nucleotides read TGTGCCAGCAGTTTGGCAGGGTTGGCGGAAAAACTGTTTTTT. The entire variable domain, with the rest obtained from reference TRBV27 and TRBJ1-4, is as follows: EAQVTQNPRYLITVTGKKLTVTCSQNMNHEYMSWYRQDPGLGLRQIYYSMNVEVTDKGDVPEGYKVSRKEKRNFPLILESPSPNQTSLYFCASSLAGLAEKLFFGSGTQLSVL.